This T cell receptor beta chain comes out of a study of blood T cell repertoires in COVID-19 (TCRdb year 2020). Regarding the complete study: Samples covering the acute and convalescent phases of COVID-19 were provided by collaborators in the United States, Italy and Spain. Subjects who had been exposed to COVID-19, were actively infected with it, or had recovered from it provided the deeply sampled blood TCRbeta repertoires that made up the dataset. Samples were obtained from the ongoing ImmuneRACE study (first 160 participants) and from about 1,300 subjects provided by 6 global collaborators. Sample metadata almost always included a de-identified subject ID, COVID-19 status, age in years and sex. Where available, HLA class I and class II types were taken from metadata supplied by the sample provider and were not determined by assay-based typing. The material from the prospective study consisted of cDNA or gDNA derived from T cells, B-cell-depleted T cells, or PBMCs. The repertoires were made available in a free public database intended to serve as a resource for research on the immune response to SARS-CoV-2. What the study reported, not specific to this receptor: Clinical and demographic metadata were provided uncurated, with the amount varying by source and participant.

Whole blood was collected in K2EDTA tubes by collaborating institutions according to the institutions' own protocols. Collaborator samples were shipped for TCRbeta analysis as frozen whole blood, isolated PBMCs, or DNA extracted from either sample type. The cysteine opens and the phenylalanine closes a CDR3 of 13 amino acids. This entry keeps only the CDR3 DNA: 39 bases, framed from base 1. At the junction V is shortened by 9 bases and J by 4 bases, with 16 bases in between. CDR1 and CDR2, looked up from the germline V gene (reference sequence), are SGHNT and YYREEE. Concerning this clone: Its antigen is still unknown. No much larger clone is present one base from it, and per-base qualities are unavailable.

TCRbeta CDR3 regions were amplified from genomic DNA using the immunoSEQ Assay, a bias-controlled multiplex PCR. As for the original processing: The number of nucleated cells in each sample was estimated from the amplification of reference gene primers within the assay. To quantify the absolute abundance of each unique TCRbeta CDR3 rearrangement, sequence reads were collapsed and filtered. For each sample, productive Simpson clonality was calculated by taking the square root of Simpson's diversity index across productive rearrangements. Here the immuneACCESS table is served through TCRdb, limited to in-frame sequences with V and J called. Missing clones are a known gap in these copies; in checked studies unresolved V genes cover under half, and the rest lacks a known reason. The V and J calls and the clone size are those of that table, but D and trimming were determined from the DNA. This sample gives approximately 110,000 clones in total; approximately 80% of them show up just once. The biggest ten clones account for roughly two fifths of the sample.

This chain is built from TRBV5-4 and TRBJ2-5; TRBD1 is possibly the D segment (5 matching bases). This receptor was identified in a man older than 75 with acute or convalescent COVID-19. The specimen was peripheral blood. The CDR3 region: CATYQKGLETQYF. The DNA sequence is given as TGTGCCACATACCAAAAGGGGCTAGAGACCCAGTACTTC. Reference TRBV5-4 and TRBJ2-5 proteins supply the regions before and after the CDR3; the full variable domain is: ETGVTQSPTHLIKTRGQQVTLRCSSQSGHNTVSWYQQALGQGPQFIFQYYREEENGRGNFPPRFSGLQFPNYSSELNVNALELDDSALYLCATYQKGLETQYFGPGTRLLVL.